This T cell receptor beta chain came from a study of early T cells in non-severe SARS-CoV-2 infection. About the study: Unsorted whole-blood RNA was sequenced in bulk, leaving chains unpaired.

Study conclusions and caveats: Anti-spike CD8 specificities were favored by VDJdb matching, whose results missed private and CD4 specificities.

V was pared by 11 bases and J by 8 bases, with 18 bases between. The CDR3 covers 12 residues. Individual cDNA molecules received unique molecular identifiers. TCRdb passed the 5' RACE reads through MiXCR, listing each CDR3 protein once. This table holds 55,000 to 85,000 distinct CDR3 sequences, roughly an eighth found once. This clonotype appeared many times. No antigen is known for it. Source material: whole blood. The clonotype originates from an adult who was a healthcare worker with PCR-confirmed SARS-CoV-2 infection or an uninfected control (not recorded which). The gene calls are TRBV12-3 or TRBV12-4 and TRBJ1-2; D may be TRBD1 (6 bases). For the CDR3, the DNA is TGTGCCGCATACGCACAGGGTCAGGGCTACACCTTC. Translated: CAAYAQGQGYTF.